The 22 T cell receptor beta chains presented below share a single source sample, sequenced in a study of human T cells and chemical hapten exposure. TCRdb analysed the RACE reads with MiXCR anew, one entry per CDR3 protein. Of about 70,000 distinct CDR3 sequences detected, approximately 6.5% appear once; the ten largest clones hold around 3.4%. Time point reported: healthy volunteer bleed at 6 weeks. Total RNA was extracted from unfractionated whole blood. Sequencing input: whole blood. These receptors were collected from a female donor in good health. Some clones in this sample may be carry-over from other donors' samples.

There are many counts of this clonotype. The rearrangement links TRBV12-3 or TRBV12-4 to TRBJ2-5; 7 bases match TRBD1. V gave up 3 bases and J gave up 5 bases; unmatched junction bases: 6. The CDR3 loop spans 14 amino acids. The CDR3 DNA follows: TGTGCCAGCAGTTTGGGACAGTCCGGGGAGACCCAGTACTTC. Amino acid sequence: CASSLGQSGETQYF.

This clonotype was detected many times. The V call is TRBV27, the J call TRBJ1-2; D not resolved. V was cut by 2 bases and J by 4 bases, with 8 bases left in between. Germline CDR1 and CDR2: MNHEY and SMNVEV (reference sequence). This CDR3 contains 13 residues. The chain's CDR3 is CASSLEGSYGYTF. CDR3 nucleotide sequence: TGTGCCAGCAGTTTAGAGGGCAGCTATGGCTACACCTTC.

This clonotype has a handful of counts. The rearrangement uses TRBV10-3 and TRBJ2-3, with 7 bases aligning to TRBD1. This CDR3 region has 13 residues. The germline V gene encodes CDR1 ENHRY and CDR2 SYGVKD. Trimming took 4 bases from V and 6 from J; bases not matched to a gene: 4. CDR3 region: CAISADRSDTQYF. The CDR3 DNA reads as TGTGCCATCAGTGCGGACAGGTCGGATACGCAGTATTTT.

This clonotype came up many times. In DNA, the CDR3 is TGCGCCAGCAGCTTAATTAACAGTCCCCGCTCCTACAATGAGCAGTTCTTC. Translated, it gives CASSLINSPRSYNEQFF. The V and J genes are TRBV5-1 and TRBJ2-1; no clear D gene. Trimming took off 2 bases at V and 0 bases at J, with 15 bases between the two ends. The CDR3 has 17 amino acids. The germline gives CDR1 SGHRS, CDR2 YFSETQ.

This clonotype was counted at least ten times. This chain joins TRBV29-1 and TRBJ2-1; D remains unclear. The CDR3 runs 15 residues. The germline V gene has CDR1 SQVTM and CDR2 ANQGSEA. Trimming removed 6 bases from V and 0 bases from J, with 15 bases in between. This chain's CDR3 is CSVRYQVSSYNEQFF. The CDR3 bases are TGCAGCGTCAGATACCAGGTTAGCTCCTACAATGAGCAGTTCTTC.

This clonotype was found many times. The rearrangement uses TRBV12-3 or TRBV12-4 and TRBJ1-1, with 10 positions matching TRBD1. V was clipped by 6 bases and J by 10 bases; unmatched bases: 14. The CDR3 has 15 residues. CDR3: CASRMPGQGSGGAFF. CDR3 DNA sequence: TGTGCCAGCAGGATGCCGGGACAGGGGTCGGGGGGAGCTTTCTTT.

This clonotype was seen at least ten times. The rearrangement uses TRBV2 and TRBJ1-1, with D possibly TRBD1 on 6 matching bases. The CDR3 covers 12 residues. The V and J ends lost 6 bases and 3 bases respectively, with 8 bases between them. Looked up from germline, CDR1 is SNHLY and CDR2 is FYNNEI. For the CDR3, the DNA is TGTGCCAGCAGAGGGGGTTACACTGAAGCTTTCTTT. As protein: CASRGGYTEAFF.

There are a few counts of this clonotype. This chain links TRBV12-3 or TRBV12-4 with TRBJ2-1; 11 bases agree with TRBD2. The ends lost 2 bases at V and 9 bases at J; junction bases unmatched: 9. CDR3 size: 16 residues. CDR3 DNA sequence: TGTGCCAGCAGTTTAATTGGTAGCGGGAGGGCGTCTGAGCAGTTCTTC. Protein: CASSLIGSGRASEQFF.

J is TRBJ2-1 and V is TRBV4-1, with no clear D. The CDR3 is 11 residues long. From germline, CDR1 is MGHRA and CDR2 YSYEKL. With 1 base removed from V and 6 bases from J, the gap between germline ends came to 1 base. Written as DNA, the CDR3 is TGCGCCAGCAGCCAAGGCAATGAGCAGTTCTTC. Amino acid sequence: CASSQGNEQFF.

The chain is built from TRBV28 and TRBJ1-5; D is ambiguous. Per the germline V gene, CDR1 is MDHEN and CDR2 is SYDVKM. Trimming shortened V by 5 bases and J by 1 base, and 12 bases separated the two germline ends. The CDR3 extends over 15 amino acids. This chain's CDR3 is CASSTRKDSNQPQHF. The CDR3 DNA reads TGTGCCAGCAGTACCCGGAAGGACAGCAATCAGCCCCAGCATTTT.

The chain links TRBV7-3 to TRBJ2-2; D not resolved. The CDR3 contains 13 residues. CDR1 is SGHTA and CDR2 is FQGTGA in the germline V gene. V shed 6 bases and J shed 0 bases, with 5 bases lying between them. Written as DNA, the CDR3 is TGTGCCAGCAGACTGACGAACACCGGGGAGCTGTTTTTT. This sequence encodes CASRLTNTGELFF.

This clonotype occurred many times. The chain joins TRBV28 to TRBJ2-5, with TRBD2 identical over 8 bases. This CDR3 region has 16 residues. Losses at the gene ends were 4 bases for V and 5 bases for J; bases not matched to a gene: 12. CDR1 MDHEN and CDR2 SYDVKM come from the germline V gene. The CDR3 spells CASSSAGTSSRETQYF. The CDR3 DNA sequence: TGTGCCAGCAGTTCAGCCGGGACTAGTAGTCGTGAGACCCAGTACTTC.

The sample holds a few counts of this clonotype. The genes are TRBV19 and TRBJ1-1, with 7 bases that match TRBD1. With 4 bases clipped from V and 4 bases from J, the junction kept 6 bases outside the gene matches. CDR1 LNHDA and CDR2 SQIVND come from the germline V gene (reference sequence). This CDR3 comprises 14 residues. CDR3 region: CASSSSGGRTEAFF. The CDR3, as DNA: TGTGCCAGTAGTAGCTCAGGGGGTCGCACTGAAGCTTTCTTT.

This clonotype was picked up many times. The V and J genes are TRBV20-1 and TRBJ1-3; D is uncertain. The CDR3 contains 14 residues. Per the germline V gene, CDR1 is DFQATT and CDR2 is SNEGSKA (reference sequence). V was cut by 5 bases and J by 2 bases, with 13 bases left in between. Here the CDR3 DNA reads TGCAGTGCTCTCCTGACGGACCCTGGAAACACCATATATTTT. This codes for CSALLTDPGNTIYF.

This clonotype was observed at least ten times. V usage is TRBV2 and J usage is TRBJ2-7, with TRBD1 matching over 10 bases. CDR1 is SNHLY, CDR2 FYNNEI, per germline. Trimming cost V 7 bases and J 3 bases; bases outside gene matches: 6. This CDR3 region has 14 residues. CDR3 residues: CASMNRDRGYEQYF. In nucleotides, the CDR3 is TGTGCCAGCATGAACCGGGACAGGGGCTACGAGCAGTACTTC.

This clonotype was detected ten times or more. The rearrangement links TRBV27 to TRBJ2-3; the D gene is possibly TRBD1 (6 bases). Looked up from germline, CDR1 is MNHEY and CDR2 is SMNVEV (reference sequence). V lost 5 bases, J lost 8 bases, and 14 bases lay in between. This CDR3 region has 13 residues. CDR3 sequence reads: CASSRSGVPTQYF. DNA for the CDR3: TGTGCCAGCAGTCGGTCAGGGGTCCCTACGCAGTATTTT.

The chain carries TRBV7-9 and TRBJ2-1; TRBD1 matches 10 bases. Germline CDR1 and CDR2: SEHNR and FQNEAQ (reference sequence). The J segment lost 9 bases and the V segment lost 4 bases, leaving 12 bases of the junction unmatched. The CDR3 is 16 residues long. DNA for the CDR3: TGTGCCAGCAGCTCCAGGGGGGACAGGGGCGCGGGTGAGCAGTTCTTC. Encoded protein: CASSSRGDRGAGEQFF.

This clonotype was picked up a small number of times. CDR3 loop: CASSSSGKQYF. The CDR3 nucleotides are TGTGCCAGCAGTTCAAGCGGGAAGCAGTACTTC. The chain carries TRBV27 and TRBJ2-7, with 7 nucleotides matching TRBD2. V shed 4 bases, J shed 8 bases, and the junction held 2 bases outside the gene matches. CDR1 is MNHEY, CDR2 SMNVEV, per germline (reference sequence). The CDR3 contains 11 residues.

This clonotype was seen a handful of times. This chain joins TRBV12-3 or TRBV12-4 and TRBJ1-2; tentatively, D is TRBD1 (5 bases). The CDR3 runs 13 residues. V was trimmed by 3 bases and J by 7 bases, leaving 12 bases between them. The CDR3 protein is CASSFSREFGYTF. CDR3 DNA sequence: TGTGCCAGCAGTTTCAGCAGGGAGTTTGGCTACACCTTC.

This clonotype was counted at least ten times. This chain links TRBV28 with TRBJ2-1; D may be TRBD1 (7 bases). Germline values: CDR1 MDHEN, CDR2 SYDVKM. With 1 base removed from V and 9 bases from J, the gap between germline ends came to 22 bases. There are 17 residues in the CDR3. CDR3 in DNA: TGTGCCAGCAGTTTATTATCCGGGGGCTTAGGGGGCAGTGAGCAGTTCTTC. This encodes CASSLLSGGLGGSEQFF.

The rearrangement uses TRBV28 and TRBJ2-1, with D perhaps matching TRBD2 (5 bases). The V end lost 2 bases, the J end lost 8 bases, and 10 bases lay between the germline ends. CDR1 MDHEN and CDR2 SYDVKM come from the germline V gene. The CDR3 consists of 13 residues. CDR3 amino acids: CASSLTMRDEQFF. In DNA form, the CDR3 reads TGTGCCAGCAGTTTAACGATGAGGGATGAGCAGTTCTTC.

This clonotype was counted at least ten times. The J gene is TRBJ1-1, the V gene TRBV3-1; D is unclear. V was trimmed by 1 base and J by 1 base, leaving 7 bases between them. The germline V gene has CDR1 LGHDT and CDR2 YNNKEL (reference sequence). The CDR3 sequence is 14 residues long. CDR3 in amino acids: CASSQGLTNTEAFF. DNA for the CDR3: TGTGCCAGCAGCCAAGGACTGACGAACACTGAAGCTTTCTTT.